Listed here are 25 T cell receptor beta chains from one sample, sequenced in a study of CD8+CD57+ T cells in acquired aplastic anemia (dated by TCRdb to the late 2010s). Sequencer: Illumina HiSeq 2000. Genomic DNA was used as template for profiling of TCR beta VDJ combinations and CDR3 sequences. TCRdb itself trimmed the public reads at Q25 with fastp, ran MiXCR and retained productive beta chains. For every CDR3 protein sequence, its rows merge into one entry that carries the most common genes and DNA. This sample comprises 65,000 or so distinct CDR3 sequences, less than 65% of them detected only once. The top ten hold about 2.5% of the sample. The sample consisted of sorted CD4+, CD8+, or CD8+CD57+ T cells (not recorded which) from PBMCs. These receptors came from a human donor in good health, serving as a control.

This clonotype has only a few counts. The genes are TRBV20-1 and TRBJ2-2; tentatively, D is TRBD1 (7 bases). Germline CDR1 reads DFQATT; CDR2 reads SNEGSKA (reference sequence). This CDR3 is built from 16 residues. Trimming pared 6 bases from V and 4 bases from J, leaving 21 bases between. The CDR3 DNA reads TGCAGTGCCAGCACGGAGGGGGCGCTGGGCACCGGGGAGCTGTTTTTT. Translated: CSASTEGALGTGELFF.

This clonotype came up many times. The rearrangement uses TRBV2 and TRBJ2-1; tentative D call: TRBD1 (6 bases). From germline, CDR1 is SNHLY and CDR2 FYNNEI. V lost 6 bases and J 2 bases, leaving 14 bases between the germline ends. This CDR3 is built from 15 residues. In DNA form, the CDR3 reads TGTGCCAGCAGGCCGAATTCAGGGGCCTACAATGAGCAGTTCTTC. It encodes CASRPNSGAYNEQFF.

The chain is built from TRBV10-3 and TRBJ2-3; a weak D match, TRBD2 (6 bases). V lost 6 bases to trimming and J lost 0 bases, with 16 bases between them. This CDR3 comprises 16 residues. The germline gives CDR1 ENHRY, CDR2 SYGVKD. CDR3: CAIRGETGLSTDTQYF. The CDR3 nucleotides are TGTGCCATCAGGGGGGAAACGGGACTGAGCACAGATACGCAGTATTTT.

This clonotype was recorded at least ten times. The rearrangement joins TRBV4-2 to TRBJ2-3, with 11 nucleotides matching TRBD2. J gave up 8 bases and V 4 bases, and 20 bases lay outside the gene matches. The CDR3 covers 19 residues. The germline gives CDR1 LGHNA, CDR2 YNFKEQ. Here the CDR3 reads CASSPGTSKGLAALLTQYF. The CDR3 DNA reads as TGTGCCAGCAGCCCTGGGACTTCTAAGGGACTAGCGGCGTTACTTACGCAGTATTTT.

This clonotype was seen a few times. The rearrangement joins TRBV2 to TRBJ2-6; D remains ambiguous. Germline CDR1 SNHLY, CDR2 FYNNEI. Trimming cost V 4 bases and J 2 bases, with 9 bases left between them. This CDR3 spans 15 amino acids. The CDR3 sequence is CASSGVRTGANVLTF. CDR3 nucleotide sequence: TGTGCCAGCAGTGGGGTGAGAACTGGGGCCAACGTCCTGACTTTC.

In this sample, this clonotype turned up once. The chain has TRBV20-1 and TRBJ1-1, with 10 bases aligning to TRBD1. CDR1 and CDR2 from the germline V gene are DFQATT and SNEGSKA (reference sequence). This CDR3 comprises 13 residues. The trim removed 4 bases at V and 4 bases at J, leaving 3 bases unmatched. CDR3 protein: CSAKDRGPTEAFF. DNA of the CDR3: TGCAGTGCTAAAGACAGGGGGCCCACTGAAGCTTTCTTT.

The J gene is TRBJ1-6, the V gene TRBV14; 10 positions agree with TRBD1. V shed 5 bases, J shed 9 bases, and the junction held 7 bases outside the gene matches. The CDR3 has 15 amino acids. Germline V lookup: CDR1 SGHDN, CDR2 FVKESK. The CDR3 nucleotides are TGTGCCAGCAGCGGCCGGACAGGGGGAAGTTCACCCCTCCACTTT. Translation gives CASSGRTGGSSPLHF.

This sequence joins TRBV29-1 and TRBJ1-2, with 7 bases fitting TRBD1. This CDR3 spans 14 amino acids. Germline CDR1 is SQVTM and CDR2 is ANQGSEA. After removal of 0 bases from V and 7 bases from J, the junction contained 8 bases not matched to a gene. The CDR3, as DNA: TGCAGCGTTGAAGATCGAGGGGGCGGCCGTGGCTACACCTTC. It translates to CSVEDRGGGRGYTF.

The rearrangement joins TRBV20-1 to TRBJ2-2; D remains ambiguous. Germline loops: CDR1 DFQATT, CDR2 SNEGSKA (reference sequence). This CDR3 has 11 residues. In DNA form, the CDR3 reads TGCAGGCAAGAGAACACCGGGGAGCTGTTTTTT. It specifies CRQENTGELFF.

This clonotype was counted a single time. This chain links TRBV2 with TRBJ2-7, with D possibly being TRBD1 (5 bases). Deletions cut 4 bases from V and 5 bases from J, with 15 bases between. Germline CDR1 is SNHLY and CDR2 is FYNNEI. The CDR3 has 14 amino acids. CDR3 in amino acids: CASSGIGDVHEQYF. CDR3 sequence (DNA): TGTGCCAGCAGTGGGATAGGGGATGTCCACGAGCAGTACTTC.

This clonotype is termed medium-sized. V is TRBV7-2 and J is TRBJ2-7; weak D call: TRBD1 (5 bases). V lost 5 bases and J lost 4, with 12 bases in between. Germline lookup yields CDR1 SGHTA and CDR2 FQGNSA. The CDR3 is made up of 13 amino acids. The CDR3 is CASSPRQWYEQYF. In DNA form, the CDR3 reads TGTGCCAGCAGCCCCCGACAGTGGTACGAGCAGTACTTC. Combining the CDR3 with reference TRBV7-2 and TRBJ2-7 gives the whole variable domain GAGVSQSPSNKVTEKGKDVELRCDPISGHTALYWYRQSLGQGLEFLIYFQGNSAPDKSGLPSDRFSAERTGGSVSTLTIQRTQQEDSAVYLCASSPRQWYEQYFGPGTRLTVT.

V and J are TRBV19 and TRBJ1-2, with unresolved D. The V gene's germline CDR1 is LNHDA and CDR2 SQIVND (reference sequence). Trimming left V 5 bases short and J 2 bases short, with 12 bases between. CDR3 length: 14 residues. CDR3 amino acids: CASSPAGSNYGYTF. CDR3 nucleotides: TGTGCCAGTAGTCCCGCCGGGTCCAACTATGGCTACACCTTC.

On this clonotype: The junction and the germline gene differ at one end; a read error may be behind it. The CDR3 nucleotides are TGTGCCAGCAGCTGGCGACTAGCGGCTGTCACCGGGGAGCTGTACTTC. It yields the protein CASSWRLAAVTGELYF. This chain connects TRBV5-8 to TRBJ2-7, with 9 bases fitting TRBD2. The CDR3 runs to 16 residues. The germline CDR1 and CDR2 sequences are SGHTS and YDEGEE.

This clonotype was recorded many times. The chain joins TRBV6-5 to TRBJ2-3; TRBD2 aligns across 9 bases. The J segment lost 2 bases and the V segment lost 8 bases, leaving 11 bases of the junction unmatched. Germline CDR1 is MNHEY and CDR2 is SVGAGI. This CDR3 is built from 16 residues. Here the CDR3 DNA reads TGTGCCAGCCGACTTCGTTTAGCGGGGGCCACAGATACGCAGTATTTT. Its protein product is CASRLRLAGATDTQYF.

The rearrangement joins TRBV29-1 to TRBJ2-1; no reliable D call. There are 10 residues in the CDR3. The V end was cut by 8 bases, the J end by 7 bases, with 9 bases between. Germline CDR1 and CDR2: SQVTM and ANQGSEA. The CDR3 sequence is CSLDGNEQFF. The CDR3 DNA reads TGCAGCTTAGATGGTAATGAGCAGTTCTTC.

V and J are TRBV19 and TRBJ1-1; D remains ambiguous. V was clipped by 3 bases and J by 1 base, with 9 bases between them. Germline V lookup: CDR1 LNHDA, CDR2 SQIVND (reference sequence). The CDR3 consists of 14 residues. The CDR3 DNA reads as TGTGCCAGTAGTATTCGCCCAGGGAACACTGAAGCTTTCTTT. Protein: CASSIRPGNTEAFF.

In this sample, this clonotype turned up many times. The V call is TRBV28, the J call TRBJ1-6; the D gene is possibly TRBD1 (6 bases). Per germline, CDR1 MDHEN and CDR2 SYDVKM. Trimming cost V 2 bases and J 7 bases, with 12 bases left between them. This CDR3 contains 15 residues. The CDR3 loop reads CASSLGGLGNSPLHF. CDR3 nucleotides: TGTGCCAGCAGTTTAGGGGGGCTTGGGAATTCACCCCTCCACTTT.

V gene TRBV15 combines with J gene TRBJ2-7; the D is unclear. Per germline, CDR1 LNHNV and CDR2 YYDKDF (reference sequence). CDR3 size: 13 residues. The V end lost 4 bases, the J end lost 2 bases, and 9 bases lay between the germline ends. In nucleotides, the CDR3 is TGTGCCACCAGCACAGACCCAACCTACGAGCAGTACTTC. This sequence encodes CATSTDPTYEQYF.

A note on this clonotype: One end of the junction is discordant with germline, which a read error may explain. The V gene is TRBV11-1, the J gene TRBJ2-5; 9 bases fit TRBD2. Germline CDR1 is SGHAT and CDR2 is FQDESV (reference sequence). The CDR3 is 21 amino acids. Here the CDR3 DNA reads TGTGCCAGCAGCGTAGCTCCTGGACTAGCGAACGGGGGCGGACTCCAAGAGACCCAGTACTTC. As protein: CASSVAPGLANGGGLQETQYF. Filled out from reference TRBV11-1 and TRBJ2-5, the complete variable domain reads EAEVAQSPRYKITEKSQAVAFWCDPISGHATLYWYRQILGQGPELLVQFQDESVVDDSQLPKDRFSAERLKGVDSTLKIQPAELGDSAMYLCASSVAPGLANGGGLQETQYFGPGTRLLVL.

The CDR3 protein is CASGGGPDRLGSYEQYF. The CDR3 DNA follows: TGTGCCAGCGGGGGGGGCCCGGACAGGCTGGGCTCCTACGAGCAGTACTTC. This chain links TRBV25-1 with TRBJ2-7; D could derive from TRBD1 or TRBD2 (7 bases each). Germline CDR1 and CDR2: MGHDK and SYGVNS. V was clipped by 8 bases and J by 0 bases, with 23 bases between them. CDR3 size: 17 residues.

In this sample, this clonotype turned up many times. With a much larger clone just one base away, this may be a read error. V is TRBV9 and J is TRBJ2-1; either TRBD1 or TRBD2 may supply D (5 bases each). The V gene's germline CDR1 is SGDLS and CDR2 YYNGEE. CDR3 size: 15 residues. Trimming left V 3 bases short and J 0 bases short, with 10 bases between. The chain's CDR3 is CASSAGASSYNEQFF. The CDR3 region has the DNA TGTGCCAGCAGCGCCGGGGCGAGCTCCTACAATGAGCAGTTCTTC.

The rearrangement links TRBV24-1 to TRBJ2-7, with D perhaps matching TRBD1 (6 bases). There are 16 residues in the CDR3. V was shortened by 0 bases and J by 3 bases, with 14 bases between the two germline ends. CDR1 is KGHDR and CDR2 is SFDVKD in the germline V gene. CDR3 DNA sequence: TGTGCCACCAGTGATTTGCCTGGGGGCCCCGACTACGAGCAGTACTTC. This codes for CATSDLPGGPDYEQYF.

This chain uses TRBV29-1 with TRBJ2-1; TRBD1 agrees at 7 bases. CDR3 length: 15 residues. Per the germline V gene, CDR1 is SQVTM and CDR2 is ANQGSEA. The ends lost 7 bases at V and 3 bases at J; junction bases unmatched: 12. The chain's CDR3 is CSANPTGILYNEQFF. The CDR3 DNA reads as TGCAGCGCAAACCCGACAGGGATTCTCTACAATGAGCAGTTCTTC.

The rearrangement uses TRBV25-1 and TRBJ2-2, with TRBD2 as a possible D gene (6 bases). Trimming stripped 5 bases from V and 3 bases from J, with 13 bases between. CDR3 length equals 15 residues. CDR1 is MGHDK and CDR2 is SYGVNS in the germline V gene. The CDR3 nucleotides are TGTGCCAGCAGTTTAGCGCGGGGTTACACCGGGGAGCTGTTTTTT. Translating it yields CASSLARGYTGELFF.

The chain couples TRBV7-2 to TRBJ1-6; 7 nucleotides match TRBD1. The CDR3 spans 14 residues. V lost 6 bases to trimming and J lost 6 bases; unmatched junction nucleotides: 5. Germline assignment: CDR1 SGHTA and CDR2 FQGNSA. CDR3 loop: CASRGQVTNSPLHF. The DNA for the CDR3 is TGTGCCAGCAGAGGACAGGTTACTAATTCACCCCTCCACTTT.